Below, 4 T cell receptor beta chains from the same sample are listed, as sequenced in a study of CD8 T cells in Susac syndrome. The authors reverse transcribed about 0.5 to 1 ug RNA with random hexamers. MiXCR was run by TCRdb on the immunoSEQ multiplex PCR reads, yielding one entry per CDR3 protein. The data hold around 140,000 distinct CDR3 sequences, with around 86% observed a single time. Sequencing was performed on CD8+ T cells from PBMCs. Receptors originate from a human donor with multiple sclerosis.

J is TRBJ2-7 and V is TRBV27, with D unresolved. The germline V gene encodes CDR1 MNHEY and CDR2 SMNVEV (reference sequence). This CDR3 has 14 amino acids. Trimming removed 0 bases at V and 3 bases at J, with 9 bases between. The chain's CDR3 is CASSLSTDHYEQYF. The CDR3 DNA reads TGTGCCAGCAGTTTATCGACGGACCACTACGAGCAGTACTTC.

V is TRBV27 and J is TRBJ2-2; 8 nucleotides line up with TRBD1. The CDR3 sequence is 14 residues long. CDR1 is MNHEY, CDR2 SMNVEV, per germline (reference sequence). The trim removed 5 bases at V and 5 bases at J, leaving 4 bases unmatched. CDR3 sequence reads: CASSAYRGTGELFF. CDR3 bases: TGTGCCAGCAGTGCCTACAGGGGGACCGGGGAGCTGTTTTTT.

DNA of the CDR3: TGTGCCAGTAGTGCCGGACGAGGGAATGGCTACACCTTC. Translated, it gives CASSAGRGNGYTF. This chain links TRBV19 with TRBJ1-2; D ambiguous. The CDR3 has 13 residues. CDR1 and CDR2 (germline): LNHDA, SQIVND (reference sequence). The V end lost 5 bases, the J end lost 6 bases, and 13 bases lay between the germline ends.

The CDR3 region is CASSEAIGENTEAFF. The CDR3 DNA reads TGTGCCAGCAGTGAAGCGATAGGGGAGAACACTGAAGCTTTCTTT. V gene TRBV2 combines with J gene TRBJ1-1; a possible D gene is TRBD1 (5 bases). This CDR3 spans 15 amino acids. V lost 0 bases and J lost 1, with 9 bases in between. Germline V CDR1 and CDR2: SNHLY, FYNNEI.